These 5 T cell receptor beta chains originate from one sample sequenced in a study of identical twins. TCRdb used MiXCR to reprocess the 5' RACE reads, holding one entry per CDR3 protein. The table has about 200,000 distinct CDR3 sequences, around 8.1% seen once; the top ten hold 1.9%. This sample was also put to use in a study of yellow fever vaccine responses in identical twins.

The sample taken for sequencing was memory (CD45RO+) T cells sorted from blood. The receptors were sampled from a young woman in good health.

This clonotype has ten or more counts. J is TRBJ2-1 and V is TRBV4-1; no clear D. Trimming shortened V by 0 bases and J by 0 bases, and 6 bases separated the two germline ends. The CDR3 consists of 15 residues. Germline lookup yields CDR1 MGHRA and CDR2 YSYEKL. The CDR3 DNA reads as TGCGCCAGCAGCCAAGAGGGCTACTCCTACAATGAGCAGTTCTTC. This sequence encodes CASSQEGYSYNEQFF.

This clonotype was picked up a small number of times. The J gene is TRBJ2-1, the V gene TRBV30; D not resolved. Germline V CDR1 and CDR2: GTSNPN, SVGIG (reference sequence). The V end lost 7 bases, the J end lost 9 bases, and 10 bases lay between the germline ends. The CDR3 is made up of 10 amino acids. CDR3 DNA: TGTGCCTCGGAGTCCGGTGAGCAGTTCTTC. Translating gives CASESGEQFF.

J is TRBJ2-3 and V is TRBV12-3 or TRBV12-4; possibly TRBD2 for D (6 bases). Between the trimmed V and J ends, which lost 0 bases and 2 bases, there was a span of 15 bases. This CDR3 is 17 amino acids long. The CDR3 protein is CASSLARRSGPTDTQYF. In DNA form, the CDR3 reads TGTGCCAGCAGTTTAGCGAGGCGAAGCGGGCCCACAGATACGCAGTATTTT.

As regards this clonotype: It may be a read error: a sequence one base away is much more abundant. This CDR3 fails to terminate in the conserved phenylalanine or tryptophan, so it likely reflects a read error. The chain uses TRBV12-3 or TRBV12-4 and TRBJ1-1; 10 bases agree with TRBD1. The V segment lost 3 bases and the J segment 4 bases; nucleotides outside the gene matches: 2. The CDR3 extends over 14 amino acids. The DNA for the CDR3 is TGTGCCAGCAGTTTGGGGACAGGGGCCACTGAAGCTTTCTCT. This encodes CASSLGTGATEAFS.

This clonotype was observed many times. This chain connects TRBV29-1 to TRBJ2-3, with 9 bases matching TRBD2. Germline CDR1 reads SQVTM; CDR2 reads ANQGSEA. J gave up 1 base and V 5 bases, and 4 bases lay outside the gene matches. The CDR3 loop spans 14 amino acids. CDR3 DNA sequence: TGCAGCGTTCGTAGCGGGAGCGGCACAGATACGCAGTATTTT. Residues: CSVRSGSGTDTQYF.